This TCR beta chain was profiled in a study of identical twins. Overall study results and limits: For cord blood, abundant beta clonotypes had fewer insertions, unlike memory repertoires, which showed none. Diverse VJ usage suggested most zero-insertion clonotypes were not invariant T cells.

This clonotype has a count of ten or more. Its antigen is not known. Unique molecular identifiers were present on cDNA, and template switching added a universal primer site. TCRdb passed the 5' RACE reads through MiXCR, listing each CDR3 protein once. The data show about 1.7 million distinct CDR3 sequences, about 32% seen once. Donors were all healthy Caucasians. Sequenced: cord blood. The sequence came from a newborn girl in good health.

This CDR3 is CASRPLAKNIQYF. CDR3 DNA sequence: TGTGCCAGCAGACCGCTAGCCAAAAACATTCAGTACTTC. The chain carries TRBV11-2 and TRBJ2-4; no clear D. This CDR3 comprises 13 residues. CDR1 and CDR2 from the germline V gene are SGHAT and FQNNGV. Deletions cut 6 bases from V and 0 bases from J, with 6 bases between.